This T cell receptor (beta chain) was identified in a study of blood T cell repertoires in COVID-19. On the study more broadly: Donors in the United States, Italy and Spain gave samples during acute or convalescent COVID-19. T cells, B-cell-depleted T cells, or PBMCs provided the cDNA or gDNA that served as material.

In the authors' methods: Nucleated cell number was recorded as an estimate derived from reference gene primer amplification. The data were produced by immunoSEQ multiplex PCR, yet TCRdb's version contains in-frame clones alone and is incomplete. V and J calls and clone size are those listed in that table; D and trimming were worked out from the DNA. The repertoire holds approximately 180,000 clones, with approximately 83% as singletons. The source is a man aged 55 to 70 with acute or convalescent COVID-19. Sample: peripheral blood.

CDR3 nucleotide sequence: TGCGCCAGCAGCTTGGGAGCGGGAGGGAGGGATGAGCAGTTCTTC. Its protein product is CASSLGAGGRDEQFF. The chain employs TRBV5-1 and TRBJ2-1; 10 bases fit TRBD2. Germline CDR1 reads SGHRS; CDR2 reads YFSETQ. The CDR3 has 15 residues. V lost 0 bases, J lost 8 bases, and 5 bases stayed unmatched.